The 26 T cell receptor beta chains reported below all come from one sample, sequenced in a study of control samples from healthy donors and cancer patients. Assay: immunoSEQ multiplex PCR; the TCRdb copy retains only in-frame clones and omits some. The sample records roughly 120,000 clones, more than 80% being singletons. Sequencing used blood. The receptor set was obtained from a man in his forties or fifties in good health.

V usage is TRBV25-1 and J usage is TRBJ1-2; 8 bases are a match to TRBD1. The CDR3 totals 12 residues. Germline CDR1 reads MGHDK; CDR2 reads SYGVNS. V gave up 2 bases and J gave up 9 bases; unmatched junction bases: 2. CDR3 sequence (DNA): TGTGCCAGCAGTGAACAGGGGGCGAGCTACACCTTC. Encoded protein: CASSEQGASYTF.

J is TRBJ2-7 and V is TRBV18; D unclear. In germline, CDR1 is KGHSH, CDR2 LQKENI. The CDR3 runs to 11 residues. V gave up 5 bases and J gave up 2 bases, with 4 bases separating them. CDR3 DNA: TGTGCCAGCTCATCAGCCTACGAGCAGTACTTC. Protein: CASSSAYEQYF. Variable domain in full (rest from reference TRBV18 and TRBJ2-7): NAGVMQNPRHLVRRRGQEARLRCSPMKGHSHVYWYRQLPEEGLKFMVYLQKENIIDESGMPKERFSAEFPKEGPSILRIQQVVRGDSAAYFCASSSAYEQYFGPGTRLTVT.

The chain combines TRBV20-1 with TRBJ1-1; D gene unclear. The CDR3 runs 11 residues. Germline CDR1 and CDR2: DFQATT and SNEGSKA (reference sequence). V lost 7 bases and J 8 bases, leaving 14 bases between the germline ends. Written as DNA, the CDR3 is TGCAGTGGTCTCTCCGGGTTGGAAGCTTTCTTT. It specifies CSGLSGLEAFF.

This rearrangement joins TRBV7-8 to TRBJ2-2; D call uncertain. Trimming stripped 1 base from V and 4 bases from J, with 4 bases between. The germline gives CDR1 SGHVS, CDR2 FQNEAQ. This CDR3 has 13 amino acids. The CDR3 DNA sequence: TGTGCCAGCAGCTTAGATTCCACCGGGGAGCTGTTTTTT. It is translated as CASSLDSTGELFF.

In DNA, the CDR3 is TGCGCCAGCAGCCCCGGGACAGGGGGTGTCTACGAGCAGTACTTC. Residues: CASSPGTGGVYEQYF. V usage is TRBV5-1 and J usage is TRBJ2-7; TRBD1 agrees at 11 bases. V shed 4 bases and J 3 bases; nucleotides not matched to a gene: 6. Germline CDR1 is SGHRS and CDR2 is YFSETQ. This CDR3 comprises 15 residues.

This sequence joins TRBV14 and TRBJ1-6; 8 nucleotides align to TRBD1. In germline, CDR1 is SGHDN, CDR2 FVKESK. The CDR3 has 19 residues. J was trimmed by 9 bases and V by 0 bases; bases with no gene match: 16. The CDR3 nucleotides are TGTGCCAGCAGCCAAGACTACGACAGGGGAGGGCGTCTTAGTTCACCCCTCCACTTT. Protein product: CASSQDYDRGGRLSSPLHF.

The genes are TRBV5-6 and TRBJ1-6, with 8 bases matching TRBD1. V lost 0 bases to trimming and J lost 8 bases; unmatched junction nucleotides: 4. Germline-derived CDR1 and CDR2 are SGHDT and YYEEEE. This CDR3 is 15 amino acids long. The CDR3 here is CASSLVGQGHSPLHF. DNA of the CDR3: TGTGCCAGCAGCTTGGTTGGACAGGGACATTCACCCCTCCACTTT.

This chain connects TRBV5-1 to TRBJ1-5; D remains ambiguous. Germline-derived CDR1 and CDR2 are SGHRS and YFSETQ. CDR3 length equals 13 residues. V was clipped by 4 bases and J by 4 bases, with 9 bases between them. The CDR3 DNA reads TGCGCCAGCAGCGCGGACGGAAATCAGCCCCAGCATTTT. Amino acids: CASSADGNQPQHF.

This clone has just one count. Mismatch with germline at one junction end may stem from a read error. The genes are TRBV5-1 and TRBJ2-2, with D perhaps given as TRBD1 or TRBD2 (5 bases each). The length of the CDR3 is 14 residues. Germline assignment: CDR1 SGHRS and CDR2 YFSETQ. CDR3 DNA sequence: TGCGCCAGCAGCCCGCGACAGAACACCGGGAAGCTGTTTTTT. Its protein product is CASSPRQNTGKLFF.

This sequence joins TRBV4-3 and TRBJ2-1; TRBD2 matches at 9 bases. The CDR3 is 16 residues long. V dropped 0 bases and J dropped 6; count of bases not matched to a gene: 6. Per germline, CDR1 LGHNA and CDR2 YSLEER. Here the CDR3 reads CASSQDPAGGLNEQFF. As DNA, the CDR3 is TGCGCCAGCAGCCAAGATCCGGCGGGGGGGCTCAATGAGCAGTTCTTC.

The J gene is TRBJ2-7, the V gene TRBV6-2 or TRBV6-3, with 8 bases identical to TRBD1. Germline V lookup: CDR1 MNHEY, CDR2 SVGEGT. This CDR3 comprises 14 residues. J gave up 5 bases and V 5 bases, and 8 bases lay outside the gene matches. DNA of the CDR3: TGTGCCAGCAGTCGACAGGGGAGTCAGGACGAGCAGTACTTC. As protein: CASSRQGSQDEQYF.

This clone has only one observation. The chain couples TRBV19 to TRBJ1-5, with D perhaps matching TRBD1 (5 bases). V was trimmed by 2 bases and J by 5 bases, leaving 16 bases between them. This CDR3 spans 16 amino acids. The germline gives CDR1 LNHDA, CDR2 SQIVND (reference sequence). For the CDR3, the DNA is TGTGCCAGTAGTATAACCTCAGGGCAGGCAGATCAGCCCCAGCATTTT. Translated, it gives CASSITSGQADQPQHF. Full variable domain (outside the CDR3, taken from reference TRBV19 and TRBJ1-5): DGGITQSPKYLFRKEGQNVTLSCEQNLNHDAMYWYRQDPGQGLRLIYYSQIVNDFQKGDIAEGYSVSREKKESFPLTVTSAQKNPTAFYLCASSITSGQADQPQHFGDGTRLSIL.

This chain links TRBV27 with TRBJ2-1; D possibly uses TRBD1 or TRBD2 (5 bases each). Trimming removed 2 bases from V and 7 bases from J, with 15 bases in between. This CDR3 has 15 residues. The germline CDR1 and CDR2 sequences are MNHEY and SMNVEV (reference sequence). DNA of the CDR3: TGTGCCAGCAGTTTAACCCGGGGCAGGGAAAATGAGCAGTTCTTC. Translation: CASSLTRGRENEQFF.

The rearrangement joins TRBV7-6 to TRBJ2-5, with 8 bases that match TRBD1. Trimming cost V 5 bases and J 5 bases; bases outside gene matches: 16. Per germline, CDR1 SGHVS and CDR2 FNYEAQ. This CDR3 has 17 residues. DNA for the CDR3: TGTGCCAGCAGCGCTGGCCCACTCACAGGGGGGAGGGAGACCCAGTACTTC. Its translation is CASSAGPLTGGRETQYF.

The V and J genes are TRBV27 and TRBJ1-4; D ambiguous. The CDR3 is 15 amino acids. The germline V gene has CDR1 MNHEY and CDR2 SMNVEV (reference sequence). With 6 bases removed from V and 7 bases from J, the gap between germline ends came to 18 bases. The CDR3 sequence: CASSLSRGVSEKLFF. The CDR3 DNA reads as TGTGCCAGCAGCCTCTCACGGGGAGTCAGTGAAAAACTGTTTTTT.

Remarks on this clone: The same CDR3 is also encoded by other DNA sequences in this sample. The CDR3: CASSEGQGVYNSPLHF. CDR3 sequence (DNA): TGTGCCAGCAGTGAAGGGCAGGGGGTTTATAATTCACCCCTCCACTTT. The chain couples TRBV2 to TRBJ1-6; 7 bases fit TRBD1. The CDR3 is 16 amino acids. V gave up 1 base and J gave up 4 bases; unmatched junction bases: 4. The germline CDR1 and CDR2 sequences are SNHLY and FYNNEI.

This chain uses TRBV27 with TRBJ2-1; TRBD2 might be the D (6 bases). Germline CDR1 and CDR2: MNHEY and SMNVEV (reference sequence). The CDR3 is 14 amino acids. Trimming left V 3 bases short and J 4 bases short, with 10 bases between. This chain's CDR3 is CASSFGGGYNEQFF. CDR3 nucleotide sequence: TGTGCCAGCAGTTTTGGTGGGGGGTACAATGAGCAGTTCTTC.

The chain has TRBV30 and TRBJ2-7; D is uncertain. Germline V gives CDR1 GTSNPN, CDR2 SVGIG (reference sequence). Trimming cost V 4 bases and J 3 bases, with 10 bases left between them. This CDR3 has 12 residues. CDR3 DNA: TGTGCCTGGATAGGGTCAAGCTACGAGCAGTACTTC. Translation gives CAWIGSSYEQYF.

The CDR3 DNA is TGCGCCAGCAGCCAATATCTCAGGGGAGACTATGGCTACACCTTC. It translates to CASSQYLRGDYGYTF. This sequence joins TRBV4-1 and TRBJ1-2, with D possibly being TRBD1 (6 bases). This CDR3 has 15 amino acids. CDR1 MGHRA and CDR2 YSYEKL come from the germline V gene. V lost 2 bases to trimming and J lost 3 bases, with 13 bases between them.

V usage is TRBV12-3 or TRBV12-4 and J usage is TRBJ1-2, with D possibly TRBD1 on 6 matching bases. The CDR3 length is 13 residues. V was shortened by 2 bases and J by 8 bases, with 12 bases between the two germline ends. The CDR3, as DNA: TGTGCCAGCAGTTTAAGACGGGGGGCAGGCTACACCTTC. This sequence encodes CASSLRRGAGYTF.

The chain uses TRBV21-1 and TRBJ2-2; TRBD1 is the table's D call and was not checked against the DNA. TRBV21-1 is a known pseudogene. This CDR3 has 17 amino acids. In DNA form, the CDR3 reads TGTGCCAGCAGCAAAGGGAAGAACAGCCAGAACACCGGGGAGCTGTTTTTT. Translated: CASSKGKNSQNTGELFF.

With regard to this clone: The same CDR3 is also encoded by other DNA sequences in this sample. This chain connects TRBV28 to TRBJ2-7; D gene uncertain. This CDR3 is 12 amino acids long. The germline V gene has CDR1 MDHEN and CDR2 SYDVKM. Trimming pared 6 bases from V and 0 bases from J, leaving 6 bases between. The CDR3 reads CASSPYSYEQYF. Written as DNA, the CDR3 is TGTGCCAGCAGCCCCTACTCCTACGAGCAGTACTTC.

The chain uses TRBV27 and TRBJ1-1; possible D gene TRBD1, 6 bases. V dropped 7 bases and J dropped 0 bases, with 12 bases sitting between them. This CDR3 is built from 14 residues. CDR1 and CDR2 from the germline V gene are MNHEY and SMNVEV (reference sequence). This chain's CDR3 is CASMRGTVNTEAFF. CDR3 in DNA: TGTGCCAGCATGAGGGGGACGGTGAACACTGAAGCTTTCTTT.

The chain uses TRBV15 and TRBJ1-3, with 7 positions matching TRBD1. CDR1 LNHNV and CDR2 YYDKDF come from the germline V gene (reference sequence). J lost 4 bases, V lost 5 bases, and 11 bases had no gene match. The CDR3 is 16 residues long. CDR3 nucleotide sequence: TGTGCCACCAGCCAGAGACGGCAGGGGGGCGGAAACACCATATATTTT. It encodes CATSQRRQGGGNTIYF.

V usage is TRBV7-2 and J usage is TRBJ2-7; the D is unclear. This CDR3 has 14 amino acids. Germline CDR1 SGHTA, CDR2 FQGNSA. With 0 bases removed from V and 0 bases from J, the gap between germline ends came to 6 bases. CDR3 protein: CASSLAGYSYEQYF. In DNA, the CDR3 is TGTGCCAGCAGCTTAGCAGGGTACTCCTACGAGCAGTACTTC. The entire variable domain, with the rest obtained from reference TRBV7-2 and TRBJ2-7, is as follows: GAGVSQSPSNKVTEKGKDVELRCDPISGHTALYWYRQSLGQGLEFLIYFQGNSAPDKSGLPSDRFSAERTGGSVSTLTIQRTQQEDSAVYLCASSLAGYSYEQYFGPGTRLTVT.

The rearrangement links TRBV2 to TRBJ2-7, with a weak D call TRBD2 (5 bases). The CDR3 totals 12 residues. V lost 3 bases and J 4 bases, leaving 7 bases between the germline ends. The V gene's germline CDR1 is SNHLY and CDR2 FYNNEI. CDR3: CASSDRGYEQYF. CDR3 DNA: TGTGCCAGCAGTGACCGCGGGTACGAGCAGTACTTC. Together with reference TRBV2 and TRBJ2-7, the CDR3 gives the full variable domain: EPEVTQTPSHQVTQMGQEVILRCVPISNHLYFYWYRQILGQKVEFLVSFYNNEISEKSEIFDDQFSVERPDGSNFTLKIRSTKLEDSAMYFCASSDRGYEQYFGPGTRLTVT.